Presented here are 4 T cell receptor beta chains from one specimen sequenced in a study of low-dose radiotherapy and immunotherapy resistance in tumors. Time point reported: after trial treatment. Treatment described: LDRT plus nivolumab, ipilimumab, low-dose cyclophosphamide and aspirin (RACIN trial). Both TCRalpha and TCRbeta chains were reverse transcribed with V-gene-specific primers. The PCR that amplified TCRs ran for 20 cycles, relying on a constant-region primer and a V-primer adapter. TCRdb passed the reads through MiXCR, listing each CDR3 protein once. The top ten hold approximately 1.5% of the sample, which has around 84,000 distinct CDR3 sequences, around a sixth seen once. Sample: PBMCs, taken after low-dose radiotherapy plus immunotherapy. The receptors derive from a male donor with prostate cancer.

This clonotype was observed at least ten times. V and J are TRBV28 and TRBJ2-7; 8 bases fit TRBD1. Germline V lookup: CDR1 MDHEN, CDR2 SYDVKM. V dropped 6 bases and J dropped 5; count of bases not matched to a gene: 6. The CDR3 covers 13 residues. CDR3 sequence (DNA): TGTGCCAGCAGCACAGGGGGTCCTGACGAGCAGTACTTC. Translated: CASSTGGPDEQYF.

V usage is TRBV6-2 or TRBV6-3 and J usage is TRBJ1-5, with 7 bases aligning to TRBD1. Germline CDR1 MNHEY, CDR2 SVGEGT. The CDR3 extends over 14 amino acids. Trimming cost V 0 bases and J 13 bases; bases outside gene matches: 9. The CDR3 loop reads CASSYSSYDRAQHF. For the CDR3, the DNA is TGTGCCAGCAGTTACTCGAGTTATGACAGGGCGCAGCATTTT.

This clonotype turned up a few times. A much larger clonotype is one base distant, so this may be a read error. The chain employs TRBV5-6 and TRBJ2-1, with 13 bases aligning to TRBD2. V dropped 4 bases and J dropped 6; count of bases not matched to a gene: 4. Germline V gene data show CDR1 as SGHDT and CDR2 as YYEEEE. CDR3 length equals 15 residues. The CDR3 sequence is CASSPGTSGVNEQFF. CDR3 nucleotides: TGTGCCAGCAGCCCCGGGACTAGCGGGGTCAATGAGCAGTTCTTC.

The chain recombines TRBV5-4 with TRBJ2-7, with D possibly matching TRBD2 (5 bases). Germline V gene sequence: CDR1 SGHNT, CDR2 YYREEE (reference sequence). The CDR3 consists of 11 residues. Trimming removed 4 bases at V and 6 bases at J, with 8 bases between. Written as DNA, the CDR3 is TGTGCCAGCAGCCTAGCTAGCGAGCAGTACTTC. Translating it yields CASSLASEQYF.